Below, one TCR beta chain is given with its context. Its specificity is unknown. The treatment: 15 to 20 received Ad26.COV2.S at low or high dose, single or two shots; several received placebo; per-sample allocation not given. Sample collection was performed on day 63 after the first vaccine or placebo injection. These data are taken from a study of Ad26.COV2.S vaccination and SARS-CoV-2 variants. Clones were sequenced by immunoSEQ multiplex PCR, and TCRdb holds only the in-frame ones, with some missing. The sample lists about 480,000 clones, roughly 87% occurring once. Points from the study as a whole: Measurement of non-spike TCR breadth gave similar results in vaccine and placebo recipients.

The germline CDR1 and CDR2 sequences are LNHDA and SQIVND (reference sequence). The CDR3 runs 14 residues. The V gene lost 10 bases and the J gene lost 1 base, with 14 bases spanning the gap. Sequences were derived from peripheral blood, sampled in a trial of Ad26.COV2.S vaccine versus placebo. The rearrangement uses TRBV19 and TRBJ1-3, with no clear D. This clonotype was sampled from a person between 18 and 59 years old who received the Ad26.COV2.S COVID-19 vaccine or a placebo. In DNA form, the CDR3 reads TGTGCCACCGCCGTATTGGGATCTGGAAACACCATATATTTT. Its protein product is CATAVLGSGNTIYF.